The subject of this entry is one TCR beta chain. Its antigen is currently not known. Base qualities are not provided; no much larger clone lies one nucleotide away. Participants in the prospective study were aged 18 to 89 years, lived in 20 to 25 United States geographic areas, and enrolled through a virtual design. In the prospective study, participants were assigned to cohorts based on the clinical history participants reported in a screening survey and a study questionnaire. ImmuneRACE Cohort 3 recovered participants were defined by two consecutive negative NP/OP PCR tests, healthcare professional clearance, or symptom resolution. Mobile phlebotomists in the prospective study collected whole blood, serum and a nasopharyngeal or oropharyngeal swab from every participant. Over an approximately 2-month period, participants in the prospective study had the option of providing additional blood draws and questionnaires. Before DNA extraction, prospective study blood samples were shipped either frozen or at room temperature.

The record originates from a study of blood T cell repertoires in COVID-19 (dated by TCRdb to 2019 to 2021). Some background on the complete study: Samples covering the acute and convalescent phases of COVID-19 were provided by collaborators in the United States, Italy and Spain. The material from the prospective study consisted of cDNA or gDNA derived from T cells, B-cell-depleted T cells, or PBMCs. The dataset comprised deeply sampled blood TCRbeta repertoires from subjects exposed to, actively infected with, or recovered from COVID-19. A freely available public database, intended as a resource for researchers studying the immune response to SARS-CoV-2, is where the repertoires were released. The samples were drawn from the first 160 participants of the ongoing ImmuneRACE study and from some 1,300 subjects provided by 6 global collaborators. A de-identified subject ID, COVID-19 status, age in years and sex were almost always included in the sample metadata. Where HLA class I and class II types were available, the types were taken from metadata supplied by the sample provider, not from assay-based typing. Beyond this particular receptor, the publication reports: How much clinical and demographic metadata was included differed by source and by participant, and the metadata was provided uncurated.

TCRbeta CDR3 regions were amplified from genomic DNA by means of the immunoSEQ Assay, a bias-controlled multiplex PCR. The source study handled its data this way. The number of nucleated cells in each sample was estimated by amplification of reference gene primers within the assay. To quantify the absolute abundance of each unique TCRbeta CDR3 rearrangement, sequence reads were collapsed and filtered. For each sample, productive Simpson clonality was calculated as the square root of Simpson's diversity index over productive rearrangements. TCRdb provides this immuneACCESS table in a form limited to in-frame rearrangements. Some clones are lacking; in checked studies, under half of them reflect an unresolved V gene, and why the rest are absent is not known. V, J and clone size are taken as reported in that table, and D and trimming were inferred from the DNA itself. The sample records roughly 260,000 clones, 70% to 90% of which are singletons. The ten top clones hold approximately 2% of the sample.

Spanning cysteine to phenylalanine, the CDR3 consists of 14 amino acids. Left in the record is the CDR3 DNA by itself, 42 bases read in frame from the first base. Ends trimmed: V by 3 bases, J by 5 bases; bases unmatched to a gene: 7. The sequenced material came from PBMCs or T cells enriched from blood (not recorded which). The chain is encoded by TRBV23-1 joined to TRBJ2-7, with 7 middle bases fitting TRBD1. TRBV23-1 is given ORF status, its function remaining uncertain. This receptor was identified in a woman aged 45-60 years who had recovered from COVID-19. CDR3 reads: CASSQLQGSDEQYF. The nucleotide sequence is TGCGCCAGCAGTCAGCTACAGGGGTCGGACGAGCAGTACTTC.